This is a list of T cell receptor beta chains from one sample in a study of cytomegalovirus exposure and HLA in healthy donors. The assay was immunoSEQ multiplex PCR, and TCRdb's table has in-frame clones only and misses some. The data contain about 140,000 clones, approximately 80% of them singletons. Specimen: PBMCs. The receptors derive from a man younger than 40 in good health and CMV-seronegative. Both conserved end residues are part of each CDR3. Each record gives: J gene, D gene, V gene, clone size, CDR3 protein, CDR3 DNA. D genes are given only for firm matches. The size entry is marked missing in some rows and otherwise reads once, few, many or a size class.

J: TRBJ2-7
D: -
V: TRBV9
size: -
CDR3: CASSLSGHLYEQYF
DNA: TGTGCCAGCAGCCTATCGGGACACCTCTACGAGCAGTACTTC

J: TRBJ2-2
D: -
V: TRBV27
size: -
CDR3: CASSSGTGELFF
DNA: TGTGCCAGCAGTTCAGGGACCGGGGAGCTGTTTTTT

J: TRBJ2-7
D: -
V: TRBV9
size: -
CDR3: CASSPTGSSYEQYF
DNA: TGTGCCAGCAGCCCGACAGGAAGCTCCTACGAGCAGTACTTC

J: TRBJ1-1
D: -
V: TRBV19
size: -
CDR3: CASSNGLQGTNTEAFF
DNA: TGTGCCAGTAGTAACGGCTTACAGGGAACGAACACTGAAGCTTTCTTT

J: TRBJ2-1
D: TRBD2
V: TRBV2
size: -
CDR3: CASSPLRTSGHNEQFF
DNA: TGTGCCAGCAGTCCACTCAGGACTAGCGGTCACAATGAGCAGTTCTTC

J: TRBJ1-2
D: -
V: TRBV7-2
size: -
CDR3: CASSLEGSAIRGGYTF
DNA: TGTGCCAGCAGCTTAGAGGGATCCGCGATTAGAGGGGGCTACACCTTC

J: TRBJ2-3
D: -
V: TRBV27
size: -
CDR3: CASSPEVALHSFTQYF
DNA: TGTGCCAGCAGCCCGGAAGTGGCCCTGCACAGTTTCACGCAGTATTTT

J: TRBJ1-1
D: TRBD1
V: TRBV30
size: -
CDR3: CAWAGSGTGGAEAFF
DNA: TGTGCCTGGGCCGGCTCCGGGACAGGGGGCGCTGAAGCTTTCTTT

J: TRBJ2-7
D: TRBD1
V: TRBV6-5
size: -
CDR3: CASRESTGIDEQYF
DNA: TGTGCCAGCAGAGAATCGACAGGGATCGACGAGCAGTACTTC

J: TRBJ1-1
D: -
V: TRBV20-1
size: -
CDR3: CSARGVNRAFF
DNA: TGCAGTGCTCGGGGGGTCAACCGGGCTTTCTTT

J: TRBJ1-3
D: TRBD1
V: TRBV4-1
size: few
CDR3: CASIGTDYSGNTIYF
DNA: TGCGCCAGCATCGGGACAGACTACTCTGGAAACACCATATATTTT

J: TRBJ2-7
D: -
V: TRBV5-5
size: -
CDR3: CASSPWTSYEQYF
DNA: TGTGCCAGCAGCCCGTGGACATCTTACGAGCAGTACTTC

J: TRBJ1-1
D: -
V: TRBV4-3
size: -
CDR3: CASSQEVVAGVITEAFF
DNA: TGCGCCAGCAGCCAAGAGGTGGTGGCGGGGGTGATCACTGAAGCTTTCTTT

J: TRBJ2-7
D: -
V: TRBV10-3
size: once
CDR3: CAVDREGEQYF
DNA: TGTGCCGTGGACAGGGAGGGCGAGCAGTACTTC

J: TRBJ2-7
D: TRBD1
V: TRBV6-6
size: many
CDR3: CASSYRQGASTYEQYF
DNA: TGTGCCAGCAGTTATAGACAGGGGGCCTCCACCTACGAGCAGTACTTC

J: TRBJ1-2
D: -
V: TRBV7-9
size: -
CDR3: CASNRQDPLGGYTF
DNA: TGTGCCAGCAACAGACAGGACCCTCTTGGAGGCTACACCTTC

J: TRBJ1-1
D: -
V: TRBV28
size: -
CDR3: CASSLVWGRGRSEAFF
DNA: TGTGCCAGCAGTTTAGTTTGGGGCAGGGGACGGTCTGAAGCTTTCTTT

J: TRBJ1-2
D: -
V: TRBV5-6
size: -
CDR3: CASSLGQTFNYGYTF
DNA: TGTGCCAGCAGCTTGGGACAGACCTTTAACTATGGCTACACCTTC

J: TRBJ2-7
D: -
V: TRBV6-6
size: -
CDR3: CASSYSPDMYEQYF
DNA: TGTGCCAGCAGTTATTCGCCAGATATGTACGAGCAGTACTTC

J: TRBJ2-3
D: TRBD2
V: TRBV18
size: -
CDR3: CASSGLAGADTQYF
DNA: TGTGCCAGCTCGGGGCTAGCGGGAGCAGATACGCAGTATTTT

J: TRBJ1-1
D: TRBD1
V: TRBV5-4
size: once
CDR3: CASSRAGQGWDTEAFF
DNA: TGTGCCAGCAGCCGCGCGGGACAGGGTTGGGACACTGAAGCTTTCTTT

J: TRBJ2-1
D: TRBD2
V: TRBV18
size: -
CDR3: CASSPPLGGAGGDEQFF
DNA: TGTGCCAGCTCACCCCCTTTGGGGGGAGCGGGAGGAGATGAGCAGTTCTTC

J: TRBJ2-3
D: -
V: TRBV2
size: -
CDR3: CASSFLTGGDTQYF
DNA: TGTGCCAGCAGCTTTCTGACCGGGGGAGATACGCAGTATTTT

J: TRBJ2-2
D: -
V: TRBV7-7
size: -
CDR3: CASSSLAERTGELFF
DNA: TGTGCCAGCAGCTCCCTAGCTGAGAGGACCGGGGAGCTGTTTTTT

J: TRBJ2-3
D: -
V: TRBV9
size: -
CDR3: CASSAPSGADTDTQYF
DNA: TGTGCCAGCAGCGCCCCCTCAGGCGCAGACACAGATACGCAGTATTTT

J: TRBJ1-5
D: TRBD1
V: TRBV7-9
size: -
CDR3: CASSPNDRGPQPQHF
DNA: TGTGCCAGCAGCCCTAACGACAGGGGGCCACAGCCCCAGCATTTT

J: TRBJ2-5
D: -
V: TRBV27
size: -
CDR3: CASSFRTGRETQYF
DNA: TGTGCCAGCAGTTTTCGGACTGGAAGAGAGACCCAGTACTTC

J: TRBJ1-1
D: -
V: TRBV25-1
size: -
CDR3: CASTRSTNLGEAFF
DNA: TGTGCCAGCACCCGGAGCACTAATTTGGGTGAAGCTTTCTTT

J: TRBJ2-1
D: TRBD2
V: TRBV5-1
size: -
CDR3: CASSLTIAGPYNEQFF
DNA: TGCGCCAGCAGCTTAACGATAGCGGGACCCTACAATGAGCAGTTCTTC

J: TRBJ2-5
D: -
V: TRBV29-1
size: few
CDR3: CSVAGIPPEGETQYF
DNA: TGCAGCGTTGCCGGGATCCCGCCGGAGGGGGAGACCCAGTACTTC

J: TRBJ2-5
D: -
V: TRBV28
size: -
CDR3: CASSRGSQETQYF
DNA: TGTGCCAGCAGCCGGGGATCTCAAGAGACCCAGTACTTC

J: TRBJ2-1
D: -
V: TRBV11-2
size: -
CDR3: CASSLDRGHNEQFF
DNA: TGTGCCAGCAGCTTAGATAGGGGCCACAATGAGCAGTTCTTC

J: TRBJ2-2
D: TRBD2
V: TRBV5-4
size: -
CDR3: CASSPGTSGQNTGELFF
DNA: TGTGCCAGCAGCCCCGGGACTAGCGGGCAGAACACCGGGGAGCTGTTTTTT

J: TRBJ2-7
D: -
V: TRBV28
size: few
CDR3: CASSLSVPAGEQYF
DNA: TGTGCCAGCAGTTTAAGTGTTCCAGCCGGGGAGCAGTACTTC

J: TRBJ2-2
D: TRBD2
V: TRBV15
size: -
CDR3: CATSRDLASGNTGELFF
DNA: TGTGCCACCAGCAGAGATTTGGCTAGCGGGAACACCGGGGAGCTGTTTTTT

J: TRBJ1-2
D: -
V: TRBV2
size: -
CDR3: CASSASGGVYGYTF
DNA: TGTGCCAGCAGCGCCTCTGGCGGTGTCTATGGCTACACCTTC

J: TRBJ1-3
D: -
V: TRBV9
size: -
CDR3: CASSVGGQMGNTIYF
DNA: TGTGCCAGCAGCGTAGGAGGACAGATGGGAAACACCATATATTTT

J: TRBJ1-1
D: -
V: TRBV7-9
size: -
CDR3: CSSSLMTAEAFF
DNA: TGTTCCAGCAGCTTAATGACAGCTGAAGCTTTCTTT

J: TRBJ2-1
D: TRBD1
V: TRBV4-1
size: few
CDR3: CASSRKPGQGSIEQFF
DNA: TGCGCCAGCAGCCGCAAGCCGGGACAGGGAAGTATTGAGCAGTTCTTC

J: TRBJ1-1
D: TRBD1
V: TRBV28
size: -
CDR3: CASSSQGARSPEAFF
DNA: TGTGCCAGCAGCTCTCAGGGGGCGCGATCTCCTGAAGCTTTCTTT

J: TRBJ2-2
D: -
V: TRBV7-9
size: -
CDR3: CASSFGASTGNTGELFF
DNA: TGTGCCAGCAGCTTTGGCGCGTCGACAGGGAACACCGGGGAGCTGTTTTTT

J: TRBJ1-6
D: -
V: TRBV7-2
size: -
CDR3: CASSSNQDSPLHF
DNA: TGTGCCAGCAGCTCCAATCAGGATTCACCCCTCCACTTT

J: TRBJ1-1
D: TRBD1
V: TRBV9
size: -
CDR3: CASSGQGRVEAFF
DNA: TGTGCCAGCAGCGGACAGGGCCGAGTTGAAGCTTTCTTT

J: TRBJ1-1
D: TRBD1
V: TRBV6-5
size: -
CDR3: CASSYSWTGNTEAFF
DNA: TGTGCCAGCAGTTACTCGTGGACAGGTAACACTGAAGCTTTCTTT

J: TRBJ2-5
D: TRBD1
V: TRBV13
size: -
CDR3: CASSFKTGLQETQYF
DNA: TGTGCCAGCAGCTTTAAGACAGGGCTTCAAGAGACCCAGTACTTC

J: TRBJ2-1
D: -
V: TRBV29-1
size: -
CDR3: CSVGGDGYNEQFF
DNA: TGCAGCGTTGGGGGGGATGGCTACAATGAGCAGTTCTTC